Shown below are 3 T cell receptor beta chains from a single sample sequenced in a study of shared clonotypes between healthy human individuals. Some clones are missing from TCRdb's copy, which holds only in-frame ones; the method was immunoSEQ multiplex PCR. The repertoire holds some 2.4 million clones, with roughly 93% as singletons. Input material: naive CD4+ T cells from PBMCs. The subset was: CD45RA+ positively selected. These receptors came from a young man in good health. Some clones in this sample may be carry-over from other donors' samples.

The rearrangement links TRBV25-1 to TRBJ2-7, with 14 bases aligning to TRBD2. Germline V gene lookup returns CDR1 MGHDK and CDR2 SYGVNS. The J segment lost 3 bases and the V segment lost 5 bases, leaving 6 bases of the junction unmatched. The CDR3 sequence is 16 residues long. CDR3 amino acids: CASSKGTSGSYYEQYF. The CDR3 DNA reads as TGTGCCAGCAGTAAAGGGACTAGCGGGAGCTACTACGAGCAGTACTTC.

The chain combines TRBV7-9 with TRBJ2-7, with 8 positions matching TRBD2. Looked up from germline, CDR1 is SEHNR and CDR2 is FQNEAQ (reference sequence). This CDR3 has 15 residues. V lost 8 bases to trimming and J lost 2 bases; unmatched junction nucleotides: 11. CDR3 residues: CASSPGREVTYEQYF. In DNA form, the CDR3 reads TGTGCCAGCTCACCTGGGCGGGAGGTAACCTACGAGCAGTACTTC.

V is TRBV6-1 and J is TRBJ2-3; D is possibly TRBD2 (5 bases). With 1 base removed from V and 3 bases from J, the gap between germline ends came to 11 bases. Germline V gene data show CDR1 as MNHNS and CDR2 as SASEGT. The CDR3 has 15 residues. CDR3 amino acids: CASSEGWSGTDTQYF. CDR3 coding DNA: TGTGCCAGCAGTGAAGGTTGGTCGGGAACAGATACGCAGTATTTT.